The 17 T cell receptor beta chains below were found in one sample sequenced in a study of response to subunit inactivated influenza vaccine. Using its own MiXCR run on the RT-PCR reads, TCRdb lists one record per CDR3 protein. Here the sample spans 630,000 or so distinct CDR3 sequences, 15% to 18% being singletons. This material consisted of PBMCs from blood, taken less than 13 days after vaccination. The origin of the receptors is a man aged 50 to 59 who received an inactivated influenza vaccine.

The chain links TRBV5-1 to TRBJ1-2; 8 nucleotides line up with TRBD1. This CDR3 is 15 amino acids long. Germline CDR1 reads SGHRS; CDR2 reads YFSETQ. V was pared by 0 bases and J by 4 bases, with 5 bases of the junction left unmatched. CDR3 region: CASSLGTGTFYGYTF. CDR3 nucleotide sequence: TGCGCCAGCAGCTTGGGGACAGGGACCTTCTATGGCTACACCTTC.

This clonotype was detected a few times. The chain is built from TRBV5-1 and TRBJ2-1; 7 positions agree with TRBD2. Germline V CDR1 and CDR2: SGHRS, YFSETQ. This CDR3 has 11 amino acids. The J segment lost 12 bases and the V segment lost 1 base, leaving 1 base of the junction unmatched. CDR3 sequence: CASSLSGTQFF. The CDR3 nucleotides are TGCGCCAGCAGCTTGAGCGGGACGCAGTTCTTC.

This clonotype was detected only a few times. A junction end diverges from the germline sequence, so it may reflect a read error. CDR3 sequence: CASSQGGERDF. CDR3 DNA: TGTGCCAGCAGCCAGGGCGGGGAACGGGACTTC. The genes are TRBV11-2 and TRBJ2-7; D is perhaps TRBD2 (6 bases). The CDR3 loop spans 11 amino acids. The germline V gene encodes CDR1 SGHAT and CDR2 FQNNGV.

The chain recombines TRBV20-1 with TRBJ2-2, with D hard to call. V was pared by 5 bases and J by 0 bases, with 7 bases between. Germline V lookup: CDR1 DFQATT, CDR2 SNEGSKA (reference sequence). CDR3 size: 13 residues. This CDR3 is CSAVTPNTGELFF. The CDR3 region has the DNA TGCAGTGCTGTCACACCGAACACCGGGGAGCTGTTTTTT.

The chain uses TRBV27 and TRBJ1-1, with D perhaps matching TRBD1 (5 bases). The CDR3 extends over 13 amino acids. V was shortened by 7 bases and J by 0 bases, with 9 bases between the two germline ends. Germline V gene sequence: CDR1 MNHEY, CDR2 SMNVEV (reference sequence). CDR3 in amino acids: CASKTDMNTEAFF. CDR3 DNA: TGTGCCAGCAAGACAGATATGAACACTGAAGCTTTCTTT.

The chain is built from TRBV5-1 and TRBJ2-5; 9 bases are shared with TRBD2. The V and J ends lost 4 bases and 5 bases, in that order; junction bases with no gene match: 12. The CDR3 spans 16 residues. CDR1 and CDR2 from the germline V gene are SGHRS and YFSETQ. CDR3 in DNA: TGCGCCAGCAGCCCCGGGGTAGCGGGAGATGGTGAGACCCAGTACTTC. Translation: CASSPGVAGDGETQYF.

This clonotype was seen many times. The V and J genes are TRBV14 and TRBJ2-3; D gene ambiguous. With 1 base removed from V and 8 bases from J, the gap between germline ends came to 7 bases. CDR3 length equals 12 residues. The germline V gene has CDR1 SGHDN and CDR2 FVKESK. This CDR3 is CASSQATGTQYF. The CDR3 DNA is TGTGCCAGCAGCCAAGCGACGGGTACGCAGTATTTT.

V and J are TRBV6-6 and TRBJ2-5, with TRBD1 matching 8 bases. Germline trimming cut 10 bases from V and 3 bases from J; bases unmatched to any gene: 4. Per the germline V gene, CDR1 is MNHNY and CDR2 is SVGAGI (reference sequence). The CDR3 extends over 12 amino acids. This CDR3 reads CATGTGEETQYF. The CDR3 nucleotides read TGTGCCACCGGGACAGGCGAAGAGACCCAGTACTTC.

The chain employs TRBV18 and TRBJ2-1; 7 bases line up with TRBD1. This CDR3 contains 14 residues. Germline lookup yields CDR1 KGHSH and CDR2 LQKENI. V lost 3 bases and J lost 6; bases outside the gene matches: 5. This CDR3 reads CASSPTGTGNEQFF. CDR3 bases: TGTGCCAGCTCACCGACAGGGACGGGCAATGAGCAGTTCTTC.

The chain carries TRBV7-2 and TRBJ1-6; D gene uncertain. The V end lost 1 base, the J end lost 7 bases, and 8 bases lay between the germline ends. Germline-derived CDR1 and CDR2 are SGHTA and FQGNSA. This CDR3 has 14 amino acids. The CDR3 nucleotides read TGTGCCAGCAGCTTAGTGTTCGGAAATTCACCCCTCCACTTT. Translating it yields CASSLVFGNSPLHF.

V gene TRBV7-8 combines with J gene TRBJ2-5; D gene uncertain. The CDR3 is 15 amino acids. From germline, CDR1 is SGHVS and CDR2 FQNEAQ. The V end lost 3 bases, the J end lost 1 base, and 12 bases lay between the germline ends. CDR3 nucleotide sequence: TGTGCCAGCAGCTTTTATCTTGGGGTCCAAGAGACCCAGTACTTC. It encodes CASSFYLGVQETQYF.

A few counts support this clonotype. The chain combines TRBV15 with TRBJ2-1; maybe TRBD2 (6 bases). The CDR3 covers 14 residues. The germline V gene has CDR1 LNHNV and CDR2 YYDKDF (reference sequence). V dropped 5 bases and J dropped 4 bases, with 12 bases sitting between them. The CDR3 DNA is TGTGCCACCAGCGGCGGGGTCATATACAATGAGCAGTTCTTC. Residues: CATSGGVIYNEQFF.

This clonotype has only a few counts. The V call is TRBV10-3, the J call TRBJ2-7; D remains unclear. Germline V CDR1 and CDR2: ENHRY, SYGVKD. The CDR3 has 14 residues. V gave up 3 bases and J gave up 0 bases, with 9 bases separating them. Here the CDR3 reads CAISDRTGSYEQYF. The CDR3, as DNA: TGTGCCATCAGTGATCGGACCGGCTCCTACGAGCAGTACTTC.

J is TRBJ2-1 and V is TRBV20-1; D may be TRBD2 (5 bases). The CDR3 totals 12 residues. Germline assignment: CDR1 DFQATT and CDR2 SNEGSKA (reference sequence). This CDR3 is CRARRSYNEQFF. CDR3 in DNA: TGCAGGGCTCGGAGGTCCTACAATGAGCAGTTCTTC.

The J gene is TRBJ1-5, the V gene TRBV19, with D unresolved. Trimming stripped 0 bases from V and 4 bases from J, with 10 bases between. This CDR3 spans 15 amino acids. The germline V gene has CDR1 LNHDA and CDR2 SQIVND (reference sequence). This CDR3 is CASSIDVRRNQPQHF. DNA of the CDR3: TGTGCCAGTAGTATAGATGTTCGACGGAATCAGCCCCAGCATTTT.

This clonotype was recorded a few times. V usage is TRBV2 and J usage is TRBJ2-6; D is uncertain. This CDR3 has 15 residues. The V end lost 6 bases, the J end lost 0 bases, and 9 bases lay between the germline ends. The germline gives CDR1 SNHLY, CDR2 FYNNEI. This chain's CDR3 is CASSPDFSGANVLTF. DNA of the CDR3: TGTGCCAGCAGCCCGGATTTCTCTGGGGCCAACGTCCTGACTTTC.

The chain recombines TRBV3-1 with TRBJ2-3; no firm D call. V was trimmed by 8 bases and J by 2 bases, leaving 11 bases between them. The CDR3 consists of 13 residues. The germline V gene has CDR1 LGHDT and CDR2 YNNKEL (reference sequence). CDR3 sequence: CASRPRYTDTQYF. The CDR3 bases are TGTGCCAGCCGCCCGCGGTACACAGATACGCAGTATTTT.